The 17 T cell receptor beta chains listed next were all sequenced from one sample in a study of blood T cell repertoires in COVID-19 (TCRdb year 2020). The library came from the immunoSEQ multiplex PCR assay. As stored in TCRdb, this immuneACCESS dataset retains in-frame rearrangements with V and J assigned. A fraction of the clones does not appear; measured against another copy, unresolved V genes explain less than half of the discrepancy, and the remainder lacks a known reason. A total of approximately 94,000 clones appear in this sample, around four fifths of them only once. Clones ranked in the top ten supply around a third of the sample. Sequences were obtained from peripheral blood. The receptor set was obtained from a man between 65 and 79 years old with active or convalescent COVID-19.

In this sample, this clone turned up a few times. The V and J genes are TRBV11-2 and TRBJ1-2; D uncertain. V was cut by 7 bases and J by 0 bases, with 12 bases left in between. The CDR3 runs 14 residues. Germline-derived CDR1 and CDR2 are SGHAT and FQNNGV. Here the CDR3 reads CASTPRESNYGYTF. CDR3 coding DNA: TGTGCCAGCACCCCGAGGGAGTCTAACTATGGCTACACCTTC. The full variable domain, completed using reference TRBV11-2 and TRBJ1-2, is EAGVAQSPRYKIIEKRQSVAFWCNPISGHATLYWYQQILGQGPKLLIQFQNNGVVDDSQLPKDRFSAERLKGVDSTLKIQPAKLEDSAVYLCASTPRESNYGYTFGSGTRLTVV.

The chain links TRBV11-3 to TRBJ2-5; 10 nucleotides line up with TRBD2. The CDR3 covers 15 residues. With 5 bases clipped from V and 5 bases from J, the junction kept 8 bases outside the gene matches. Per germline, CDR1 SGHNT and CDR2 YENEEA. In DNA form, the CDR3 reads TGTGCCAGCAGCCCTAGCGGGGGCCCCGGGGAGACCCAGTACTTC. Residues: CASSPSGGPGETQYF.

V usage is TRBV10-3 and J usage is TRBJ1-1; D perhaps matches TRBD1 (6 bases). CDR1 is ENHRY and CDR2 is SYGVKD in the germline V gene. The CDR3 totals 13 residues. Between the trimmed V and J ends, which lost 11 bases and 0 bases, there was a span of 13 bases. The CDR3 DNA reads TGTGCCGCTAGGGGGGGAATGAACACTGAAGCTTTCTTT. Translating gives CAARGGMNTEAFF.

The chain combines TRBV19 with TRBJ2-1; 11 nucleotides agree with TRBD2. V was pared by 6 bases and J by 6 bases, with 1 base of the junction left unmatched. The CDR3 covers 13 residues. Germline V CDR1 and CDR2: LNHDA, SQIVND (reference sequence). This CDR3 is CASSLAGGNEQFF. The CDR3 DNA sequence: TGTGCCAGTAGCCTAGCGGGGGGCAATGAGCAGTTCTTC.

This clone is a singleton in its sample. The CDR3 sequence: CASSKRGGEQYF. Here the CDR3 DNA reads TGTGCCAGCAGCAAGCGGGGAGGCGAGCAGTACTTC. This chain uses TRBV28 with TRBJ2-7; 7 bases agree with TRBD2. Trimming cost V 6 bases and J 6 bases; bases outside gene matches: 5. This CDR3 contains 12 residues. The germline V gene encodes CDR1 MDHEN and CDR2 SYDVKM.

The CDR3 DNA is TGTGCCAGCAGCTCTACCCCTAAGGGGATCTACGAGCAGTACTTC. Its translation is CASSSTPKGIYEQYF. The rearrangement links TRBV13 to TRBJ2-7; D perhaps matches TRBD1 (5 bases). The germline CDR1 and CDR2 sequences are PRHDT and FYEKMQ (reference sequence). The V and J ends lost 4 bases and 3 bases respectively, with 16 bases between them. The CDR3 consists of 15 residues.

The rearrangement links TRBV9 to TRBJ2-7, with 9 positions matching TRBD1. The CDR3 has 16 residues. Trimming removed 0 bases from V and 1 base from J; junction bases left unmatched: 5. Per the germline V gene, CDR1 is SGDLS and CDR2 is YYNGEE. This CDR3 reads CASSVGGGTGSYEQYF. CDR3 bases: TGTGCCAGCAGCGTAGGAGGCGGGACAGGGTCCTACGAGCAGTACTTC.

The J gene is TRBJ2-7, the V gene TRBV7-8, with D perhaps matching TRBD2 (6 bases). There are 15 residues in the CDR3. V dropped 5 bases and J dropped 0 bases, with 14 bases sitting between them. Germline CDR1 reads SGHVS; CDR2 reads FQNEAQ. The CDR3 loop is CASSRRDSSSYEQYF. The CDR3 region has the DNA TGTGCCAGCAGCCGCCGGGACTCTAGCTCCTACGAGCAGTACTTC.

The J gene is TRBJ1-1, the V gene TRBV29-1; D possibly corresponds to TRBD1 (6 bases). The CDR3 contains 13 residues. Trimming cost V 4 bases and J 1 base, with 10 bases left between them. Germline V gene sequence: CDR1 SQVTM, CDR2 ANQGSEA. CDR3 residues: CSVAGDWNTEAFF. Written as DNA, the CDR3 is TGCAGCGTTGCAGGGGATTGGAACACTGAAGCTTTCTTT.

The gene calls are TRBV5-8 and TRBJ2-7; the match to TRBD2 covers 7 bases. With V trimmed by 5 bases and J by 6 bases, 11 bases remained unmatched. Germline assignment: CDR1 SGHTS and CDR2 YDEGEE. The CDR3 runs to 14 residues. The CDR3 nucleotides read TGTGCCAGCAGGTTCGGGGGAGGGCCTCTCGAGCAGTACTTC. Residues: CASRFGGGPLEQYF.

This CDR3 reads CASSRTGNTGELFF. Written as DNA, the CDR3 is TGTGCCAGCAGTCGGACAGGGAACACCGGGGAGCTGTTTTTT. The rearrangement joins TRBV9 to TRBJ2-2; 7 nucleotides match TRBD1. V was pared by 5 bases and J by 1 base, with 2 bases of the junction left unmatched. CDR1 and CDR2 (germline): SGDLS, YYNGEE. This CDR3 is built from 14 residues.

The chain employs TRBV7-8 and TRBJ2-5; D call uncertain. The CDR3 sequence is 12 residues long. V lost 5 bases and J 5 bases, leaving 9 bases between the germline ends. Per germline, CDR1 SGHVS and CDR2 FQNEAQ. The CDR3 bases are TGTGCCAGCAGCCCCGCGAGGGAGACCCAGTACTTC. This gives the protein CASSPARETQYF.

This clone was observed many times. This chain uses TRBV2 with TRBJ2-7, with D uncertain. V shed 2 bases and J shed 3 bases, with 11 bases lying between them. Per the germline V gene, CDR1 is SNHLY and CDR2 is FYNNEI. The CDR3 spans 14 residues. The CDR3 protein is CASSENLAYYEQYF. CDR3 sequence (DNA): TGTGCCAGCAGTGAAAATTTGGCTTACTACGAGCAGTACTTC.

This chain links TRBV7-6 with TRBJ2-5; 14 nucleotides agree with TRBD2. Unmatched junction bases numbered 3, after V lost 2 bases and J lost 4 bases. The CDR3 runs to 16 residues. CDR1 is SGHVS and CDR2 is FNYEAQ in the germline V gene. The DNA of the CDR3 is TGTGCCAGCAGCTTACGGACTAGCGGGGGGAGAGAGACCCAGTACTTC. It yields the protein CASSLRTSGGRETQYF.

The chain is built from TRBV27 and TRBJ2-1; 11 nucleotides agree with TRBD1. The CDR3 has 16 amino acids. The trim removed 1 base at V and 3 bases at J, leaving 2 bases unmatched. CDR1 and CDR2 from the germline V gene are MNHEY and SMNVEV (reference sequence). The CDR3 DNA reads TGTGCCAGCAGTTTATGGGGGACAGGGGGCTACAATGAGCAGTTCTTC. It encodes CASSLWGTGGYNEQFF.

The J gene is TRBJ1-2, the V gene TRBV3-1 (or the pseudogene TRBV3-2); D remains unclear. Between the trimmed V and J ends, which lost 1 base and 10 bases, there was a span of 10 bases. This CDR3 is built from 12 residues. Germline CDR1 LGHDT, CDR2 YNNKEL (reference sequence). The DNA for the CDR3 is TGTGCCAGCAGCCAAGCTCTCAGGCTCTACACCTTC. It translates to CASSQALRLYTF.

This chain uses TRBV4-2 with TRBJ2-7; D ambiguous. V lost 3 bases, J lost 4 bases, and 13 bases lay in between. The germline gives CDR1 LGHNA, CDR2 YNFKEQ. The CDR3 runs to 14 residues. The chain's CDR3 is CASSHPGLVYEQYF. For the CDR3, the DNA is TGTGCCAGCAGCCATCCGGGTTTGGTGTACGAGCAGTACTTC.